These 15 T cell receptor beta chains were sequenced from one sample in a study of T cell responses to AZD1222 COVID-19 vaccine. Repertoires were generated with immunoSEQ multiplex PCR, while TCRdb's copy carries only in-frame clones and drops some. The sample yields approximately 130,000 clones, 70% to 90% seen once. The material was peripheral blood, obtained 28 days after the second AZD1222 dose. These receptors all stem from an adult who received the AZD1222 COVID-19 vaccine.

The chain is built from TRBV24-1 and TRBJ2-5, with 7 bases that match TRBD1. V trimming: 2 bases; J trimming: 2 bases; junction bases outside the gene matches: 4. In germline, CDR1 is KGHDR, CDR2 SFDVKD. This CDR3 contains 15 residues. The CDR3: CATSDSRTGQETQYF. In DNA form, the CDR3 reads TGTGCCACCAGTGATTCACGGACAGGACAAGAGACCCAGTACTTC.

This clone was picked up a small number of times. J is TRBJ1-1 and V is TRBV14, with D hard to call. The CDR3 extends over 17 amino acids. The germline V gene has CDR1 SGHDN and CDR2 FVKESK. The V gene lost 2 bases and the J gene lost 4 bases, with 20 bases spanning the gap. The CDR3 is CASSQLGGWARITEAFF. The CDR3 DNA sequence: TGTGCCAGCAGCCAATTGGGTGGTTGGGCTCGGATCACTGAAGCTTTCTTT.

V gene TRBV4-1 combines with J gene TRBJ1-3; D ambiguous. The germline gives CDR1 MGHRA, CDR2 YSYEKL. The CDR3 contains 17 residues. Trimming removed 4 bases at V and 0 bases at J, with 16 bases between. CDR3 bases: TGCGCCAGCAGCCTATTCCAGGACGGACGCTCTGGAAACACCATATATTTT. This encodes CASSLFQDGRSGNTIYF.

The chain employs TRBV4-3 and TRBJ2-5; the D is unclear. V lost 0 bases to trimming and J lost 5 bases, with 10 bases between them. This CDR3 has 14 amino acids. Germline lookup yields CDR1 LGHNA and CDR2 YSLEER. In DNA, the CDR3 is TGCGCCAGCAGCCAAGAGTTTGGGCAGGAGACCCAGTACTTC. Amino acids: CASSQEFGQETQYF.

This chain uses TRBV27 with TRBJ1-6, with 12 bases lining up with TRBD1. Trimming removed 6 bases from V and 14 bases from J; junction bases left unmatched: 11. Germline V lookup: CDR1 MNHEY, CDR2 SMNVEV (reference sequence). The CDR3 spans 15 residues. The CDR3 sequence: CASRGIGTGGASLHF. DNA for the CDR3: TGTGCCAGCAGGGGGATCGGGACAGGGGGCGCGTCCCTCCACTTT.

The chain couples TRBV6-5 to TRBJ1-5; TRBD1 is a possible D gene (5 bases). CDR1 MNHEY and CDR2 SVGAGI come from the germline V gene. V was clipped by 6 bases and J by 5 bases, with 17 bases between them. CDR3 length: 15 residues. The CDR3 loop reads CASSPVGVGDQPQHF. The CDR3 nucleotides read TGTGCCAGCAGCCCCGTGGGGGTGGGGGATCAGCCCCAGCATTTT.

The V call is TRBV5-1, the J call TRBJ1-5, with D tentatively TRBD1 (5 bases). V lost 4 bases, J lost 7 bases, and 18 bases lay in between. CDR3 length: 15 amino acids. The germline gives CDR1 SGHRS, CDR2 YFSETQ. CDR3 loop: CASSPGTSRDQPQHF. The CDR3 DNA is TGCGCCAGCAGCCCAGGGACCTCGCGGGACCAGCCCCAGCATTTT. The whole variable domain, remainder taken from reference TRBV5-1 and TRBJ1-5, is KAGVTQTPRYLIKTRGQQVTLSCSPISGHRSVSWYQQTPGQGLQFLFEYFSETQRNKGNFPGRFSGRQFSNSRSEMNVSTLELGDSALYLCASSPGTSRDQPQHFGDGTRLSIL.

The chain is built from TRBV12-3 or TRBV12-4 and TRBJ1-1; 7 nucleotides match TRBD1. J was trimmed by 2 bases and V by 6 bases; bases with no gene match: 3. This CDR3 region has 13 residues. The CDR3 bases are TGTGCCAGCAGCCGGGACAGTAACACTGAAGCTTTCTTT. Its translation is CASSRDSNTEAFF.

V and J are TRBV19 and TRBJ2-2; D assignment may be TRBD1 or TRBD2 (7 bases each). Germline CDR1 reads LNHDA; CDR2 reads SQIVND (reference sequence). With 11 bases removed from V and 2 bases from J, the gap between germline ends came to 18 bases. This CDR3 contains 15 residues. The CDR3: CAAGGRGGNTGELFF. The CDR3 nucleotides are TGTGCCGCAGGGGGGAGGGGTGGTAACACCGGGGAGCTGTTTTTT.

The gene calls are TRBV7-9 and TRBJ2-1; D is undetermined. V lost 1 base, J lost 4 bases, and 8 bases lay in between. CDR3 length: 14 residues. In germline, CDR1 is SEHNR, CDR2 FQNEAQ (reference sequence). The CDR3 spells CASSLVGEYNEQFF. The CDR3 region has the DNA TGTGCCAGCAGCTTAGTGGGCGAGTACAATGAGCAGTTCTTC.

The chain combines TRBV15 with TRBJ1-1; D not certain. The germline V gene has CDR1 LNHNV and CDR2 YYDKDF (reference sequence). The V end was cut by 5 bases, the J end by 1 base, with 8 bases between. The CDR3 is 13 residues long. CDR3 protein: CATSFRTNTEAFF. The CDR3 nucleotides are TGTGCCACCAGCTTCCGGACGAACACTGAAGCTTTCTTT. Drawing the rest from reference TRBV15 and TRBJ1-1, the complete variable domain is DAMVIQNPRYQVTQFGKPVTLSCSQTLNHNVMYWYQQKSSQAPKLLFHYYDKDFNNEADTPDNFQSRRPNTSFCFLDIRSPGLGDTAMYLCATSFRTNTEAFFGQGTRLTVV.

This chain connects TRBV7-9 to TRBJ1-2; D call uncertain. This CDR3 contains 13 residues. Trimming took 6 bases from V and 8 from J, leaving 16 bases between them. Germline V CDR1 and CDR2: SEHNR, FQNEAQ (reference sequence). CDR3 sequence: CASSKDLGLGYTF. In nucleotides, the CDR3 is TGTGCCAGCAGTAAGGACCTTGGCTTGGGCTACACCTTC.

DNA for the CDR3: TGTGCCAGCAGCTGGGGGGCAGGGGGGCGCGATGAGCAGTTCTTC. Amino acid sequence: CASSWGAGGRDEQFF. The chain is built from TRBV7-9 and TRBJ2-1; possible D gene TRBD1, 7 bases. Between the trimmed V and J ends, which lost 4 bases and 8 bases, there was a span of 18 bases. Germline V CDR1 and CDR2: SEHNR, FQNEAQ (reference sequence). CDR3 length: 15 amino acids.

The V and J genes are TRBV5-4 and TRBJ2-5; 9 bases line up with TRBD2. V lost 2 bases and J lost 1; bases outside the gene matches: 6. From germline, CDR1 is SGHNT and CDR2 YYREEE (reference sequence). The CDR3 has 16 residues. The CDR3 sequence: CASSFGLAGPQETQYF. The CDR3 DNA is TGTGCCAGCAGCTTTGGGCTAGCGGGGCCCCAAGAGACCCAGTACTTC.

J is TRBJ2-7 and V is TRBV28; D may match TRBD1 or TRBD2 (5 bases each). The CDR3 runs to 12 residues. Germline V CDR1 and CDR2: MDHEN, SYDVKM. Deletions cut 8 bases from V and 0 bases from J, with 8 bases between. In nucleotides, the CDR3 is TGTGCCAGCCGGGACGTCTCCTACGAGCAGTACTTC. It specifies CASRDVSYEQYF.